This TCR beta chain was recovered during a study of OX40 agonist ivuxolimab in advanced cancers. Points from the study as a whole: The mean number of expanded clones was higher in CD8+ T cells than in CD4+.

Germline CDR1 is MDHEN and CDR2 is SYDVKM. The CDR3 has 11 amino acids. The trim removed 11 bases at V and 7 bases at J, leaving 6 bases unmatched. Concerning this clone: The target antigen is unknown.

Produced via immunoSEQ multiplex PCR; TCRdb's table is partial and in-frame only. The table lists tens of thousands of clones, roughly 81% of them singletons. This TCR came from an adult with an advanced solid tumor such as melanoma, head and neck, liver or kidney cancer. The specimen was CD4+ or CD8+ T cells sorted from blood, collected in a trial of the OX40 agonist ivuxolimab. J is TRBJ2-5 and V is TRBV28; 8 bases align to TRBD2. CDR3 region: CAVGRGGTQYF. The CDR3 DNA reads TGTGCCGTCGGGAGGGGTGGGACCCAGTACTTC.